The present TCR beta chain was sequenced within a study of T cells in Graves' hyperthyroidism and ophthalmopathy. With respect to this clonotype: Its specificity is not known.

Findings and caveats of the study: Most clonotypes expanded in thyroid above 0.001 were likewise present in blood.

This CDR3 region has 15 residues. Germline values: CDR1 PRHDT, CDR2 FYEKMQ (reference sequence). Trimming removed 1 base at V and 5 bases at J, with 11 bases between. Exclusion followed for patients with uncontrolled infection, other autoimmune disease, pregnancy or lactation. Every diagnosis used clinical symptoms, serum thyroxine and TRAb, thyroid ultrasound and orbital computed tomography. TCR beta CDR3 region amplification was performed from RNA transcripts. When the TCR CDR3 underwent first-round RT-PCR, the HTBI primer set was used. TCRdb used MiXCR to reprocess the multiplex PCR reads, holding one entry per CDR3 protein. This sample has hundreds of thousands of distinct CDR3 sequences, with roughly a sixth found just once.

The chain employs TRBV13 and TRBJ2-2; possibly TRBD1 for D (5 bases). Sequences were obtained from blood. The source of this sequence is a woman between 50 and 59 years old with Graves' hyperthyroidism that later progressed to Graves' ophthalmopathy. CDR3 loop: CASSLEGRATGELFF. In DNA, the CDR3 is TGTGCCAGCAGCTTAGAGGGCAGGGCTACCGGGGAGCTGTTTTTT. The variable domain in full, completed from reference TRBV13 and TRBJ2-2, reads AAGVIQSPRHLIKEKRETATLKCYPIPRHDTVYWYQQGPGQDPQFLISFYEKMQSDKGSIPDRFSAQQFSDYHSELNMSSLELGDSALYFCASSLEGRATGELFFGEGSRLTVL.